This T cell receptor (beta chain) appears in the sequencing data of a study of regulatory T cells in long-lasting Graves disease. General study findings and limits: The persistent group shared about 2,700 public clonotypes, more than the roughly 970 shared by new patients.

With regard to this clonotype: Antigen specificity is unknown.

Building of the TCR beta libraries involved iRepertoire HTBI primers and Arm-PCR of CDR3 regions. TCRdb re-analysed the multiplex PCR reads in MiXCR, keeping a single row per CDR3 protein. The sample lists around 460,000 distinct CDR3 sequences; 20% to 25% were seen once. Trimming pared 6 bases from V and 10 bases from J, leaving 16 bases between. The CDR3 extends over 13 amino acids. Germline CDR1 and CDR2: MDHEN and SYDVKM. Noted time point: persistent/refractory GD, antithyroid drugs over 5 years with positive TRAb. RNA isolated from PBMCs was used to make the TCR library. The rearrangement joins TRBV28 to TRBJ2-1; D possibly uses TRBD1 or TRBD2 (5 bases each). The sample was peripheral blood mononuclear cells (PBMCs), taken when the disease was refractory, from a patient treated with antithyroid drugs. The receptor was derived from a female donor with Graves disease. The CDR3 coding sequence is TGTGCCAGCAGGGATTTTCAGGGAGAGGAGCAGTTCTTC. Its protein is CASRDFQGEEQFF.